Listed below are T cell receptor beta chains from one sample, sequenced in a study of T cells in Graves' hyperthyroidism and ophthalmopathy. TCRdb passed the multiplex PCR reads through MiXCR, listing each CDR3 protein once. The sample shows 250,000 to 350,000 distinct CDR3 sequences, more than 15% of them seen only once. The sample was blood. The receptors here all came from an older woman with Graves' ophthalmopathy. CDR3s include the opening cysteine and the closing phenylalanine or tryptophan. The D gene is left open where the match is weak. Not every row has a clone size; where given, it reads once, few, many or a size class.

v_call: TRBV5-6
clone_size: .
j_call: TRBJ2-7
d_call: TRBD2
cdr3_aa: CASSFGGVRTSPRYEQYF
cdr3_nt: TGTGCCAGCAGCTTTGGGGGGGTAAGGACTAGCCCGCGGTACGAGCAGTACTTC

v_call: TRBV9
clone_size: .
j_call: TRBJ1-6
d_call: .
cdr3_aa: CASNGGLNSPLHF
cdr3_nt: TGTGCCAGCAACGGGGGTCTGAACTCACCCCTCCACTTT

v_call: TRBV7-7
clone_size: few
j_call: TRBJ2-2
d_call: .
cdr3_aa: CATSSTNTGELFF
cdr3_nt: TGTGCTACCTCTTCAACGAACACCGGGGAGCTGTTTTTT

v_call: TRBV4-1
clone_size: .
j_call: TRBJ1-5
d_call: .
cdr3_aa: CASSHDPGSGEPQHF
cdr3_nt: TGCGCCAGCAGCCATGACCCCGGCAGCGGCGAGCCCCAGCATTTT

v_call: TRBV7-2
clone_size: many
j_call: TRBJ1-5
d_call: TRBD1
cdr3_aa: CASSLGRTGVQPQHF
cdr3_nt: TGTGCCAGCAGCTTAGGGAGAACAGGGGTTCAGCCCCAGCATTTT

v_call: TRBV6-5
clone_size: few
j_call: TRBJ2-3
d_call: TRBD1
cdr3_aa: CASSYSIGQAGTDTQYF
cdr3_nt: TGTGCCAGCAGTTACTCGATAGGACAGGCCGGCACAGATACGCAGTATTTT

v_call: TRBV15
clone_size: .
j_call: TRBJ1-2
d_call: .
cdr3_aa: CATSRRTHGYTF
cdr3_nt: TGTGCCACCAGCAGGAGGACACATGGCTACACCTTC

v_call: TRBV4-1
clone_size: .
j_call: TRBJ1-5
d_call: .
cdr3_aa: CASSQFWSNQPQHF
cdr3_nt: TGCGCCAGCAGCCAATTTTGGAGCAATCAGCCCCAGCATTTT

v_call: TRBV20-1
clone_size: many
j_call: TRBJ1-5
d_call: .
cdr3_aa: CSAQEHSNQPQHF
cdr3_nt: TGCAGTGCACAGGAGCATAGCAATCAGCCCCAGCATTTT

v_call: TRBV6-2/TRBV6-3
clone_size: many
j_call: TRBJ1-5
d_call: .
cdr3_aa: CASSLDTGGYNQPQHF
cdr3_nt: TGTGCCAGCAGCCTCGATACAGGCGGCTACAATCAGCCCCAGCATTTT

v_call: TRBV5-1
clone_size: many
j_call: TRBJ1-1
d_call: .
cdr3_aa: CASSQSGGVTEAFF
cdr3_nt: TGCGCCAGCAGTCAAAGTGGGGGAGTAACTGAAGCTTTCTTT

v_call: TRBV27
clone_size: few
j_call: TRBJ1-2
d_call: TRBD1
cdr3_aa: CASRRDSGSPNYGYTF
cdr3_nt: TGTGCCAGCAGGCGGGACAGTGGTTCCCCTAACTATGGCTACACCTTC

v_call: TRBV5-6
clone_size: .
j_call: TRBJ2-5
d_call: .
cdr3_aa: CASRDRDAGLGETQYF
cdr3_nt: TGTGCCAGCAGAGACCGGGACGCAGGCCTTGGGGAGACCCAGTACTTC

v_call: TRBV14
clone_size: many
j_call: TRBJ1-2
d_call: .
cdr3_aa: CASSQHSRAYGYTF
cdr3_nt: TGTGCCAGCAGCCAACACAGTCGTGCGTATGGCTACACCTTC

v_call: TRBV7-2
clone_size: many
j_call: TRBJ1-5
d_call: TRBD1
cdr3_aa: CASSLGGQGPNQPQHF
cdr3_nt: TGTGCCAGCAGCTTAGGGGGACAGGGCCCCAATCAGCCCCAGCATTTT

v_call: TRBV28
clone_size: many
j_call: TRBJ2-5
d_call: TRBD1
cdr3_aa: CASSPQGGAETQYF
cdr3_nt: TGTGCCAGCAGTCCACAGGGGGGCGCGGAGACCCAGTACTTC

v_call: TRBV11-2
clone_size: many
j_call: TRBJ2-5
d_call: TRBD2
cdr3_aa: CASMASGGETQYF
cdr3_nt: TGTGCCAGCATGGCTAGCGGGGGGGAGACCCAGTACTTC

v_call: TRBV7-6
clone_size: many
j_call: TRBJ2-2
d_call: .
cdr3_aa: CASSLDLNTGELFF
cdr3_nt: TGTGCCAGCAGCTTAGACCTAAACACCGGGGAGCTGTTTTTT

v_call: TRBV6-1
clone_size: many
j_call: TRBJ1-2
d_call: TRBD1
cdr3_aa: CASAGDRHTGYTF
cdr3_nt: TGTGCCAGCGCTGGGGACAGGCATACTGGCTACACCTTC

v_call: TRBV20-1
clone_size: many
j_call: TRBJ2-3
d_call: TRBD2
cdr3_aa: CSARDLRGLNTDTQYF
cdr3_nt: TGCAGTGCTAGAGATCTTAGGGGACTAAACACAGATACGCAGTATTTT

v_call: TRBV12-3/TRBV12-4
clone_size: many
j_call: TRBJ2-7
d_call: .
cdr3_aa: CASSFWVRVNEQYF
cdr3_nt: TGTGCCAGCAGTTTTTGGGTCAGGGTCAACGAGCAGTACTTC

v_call: TRBV12-3/TRBV12-4
clone_size: many
j_call: TRBJ1-2
d_call: .
cdr3_aa: CASSLRHLNYGYTF
cdr3_nt: TGTGCCAGCAGTTTAAGGCACCTCAACTATGGCTACACCTTC

v_call: TRBV20-1
clone_size: many
j_call: TRBJ2-1
d_call: .
cdr3_aa: CSAREGQGIINEQFF
cdr3_nt: TGCAGTGCTAGAGAGGGGCAGGGGATTATAAATGAGCAGTTCTTC

v_call: TRBV7-8
clone_size: many
j_call: TRBJ2-1
d_call: TRBD1
cdr3_aa: CASSPGGQGWGNEQFF
cdr3_nt: TGTGCCAGCAGCCCCGGAGGACAGGGTTGGGGCAATGAGCAGTTCTTC

v_call: TRBV7-9
clone_size: many
j_call: TRBJ1-1
d_call: TRBD1
cdr3_aa: CASSLRDRVRGRAFF
cdr3_nt: TGTGCCAGCAGCTTAAGGGACAGGGTGAGGGGTCGAGCTTTCTTT

v_call: TRBV6-1
clone_size: few
j_call: TRBJ2-3
d_call: .
cdr3_aa: CASSERAAQDTQYF
cdr3_nt: TGTGCCAGCAGTGAAAGGGCAGCACAAGATACGCAGTATTTT

v_call: TRBV12-3/TRBV12-4
clone_size: many
j_call: TRBJ1-1
d_call: .
cdr3_aa: CASTKPGMNTEAFF
cdr3_nt: TGTGCCAGCACCAAACCGGGAATGAACACTGAAGCTTTCTTT

v_call: TRBV7-8
clone_size: many
j_call: TRBJ2-5
d_call: .
cdr3_aa: CASSLGSGVGETQYF
cdr3_nt: TGTGCCAGCAGCTTAGGCTCAGGGGTGGGGGAGACCCAGTACTTC

v_call: TRBV5-6
clone_size: few
j_call: TRBJ1-2
d_call: .
cdr3_aa: CASSGRQGGYGYTF
cdr3_nt: TGTGCCAGCAGCGGGCGGCAGGGCGGCTATGGCTACACCTTC

v_call: TRBV5-1
clone_size: many
j_call: TRBJ2-3
d_call: .
cdr3_aa: CASSLERASDTQYF
cdr3_nt: TGCGCCAGCAGCTTGGAGCGGGCATCAGATACGCAGTATTTT

v_call: TRBV10-3
clone_size: .
j_call: TRBJ2-5
d_call: .
cdr3_aa: CAIRDIQETQYF
cdr3_nt: TGTGCCATCAGGGACATCCAAGAGACCCAGTACTTC

v_call: TRBV3-1
clone_size: many
j_call: TRBJ2-1
d_call: TRBD2
cdr3_aa: CASSQGSGRVYNEQFF
cdr3_nt: TGTGCCAGCAGCCAAGGGAGCGGGAGAGTATACAATGAGCAGTTCTTC

v_call: TRBV20-1
clone_size: many
j_call: TRBJ2-3
d_call: TRBD2
cdr3_aa: CSAEGLAAYTDTQYF
cdr3_nt: TGCAGTGCTGAGGGACTAGCAGCTTACACAGATACGCAGTATTTT

v_call: TRBV5-1
clone_size: few
j_call: TRBJ2-3
d_call: .
cdr3_aa: CASSPTTPSDTQYF
cdr3_nt: TGCGCCAGCAGCCCAACCACTCCTTCCGATACGCAGTATTTT

v_call: TRBV5-6
clone_size: many
j_call: TRBJ2-7
d_call: .
cdr3_aa: CASSFRVGDTYEQYF
cdr3_nt: TGTGCCAGCAGCTTTCGCGTCGGAGACACCTACGAGCAGTACTTC

v_call: TRBV19
clone_size: .
j_call: TRBJ2-6
d_call: .
cdr3_aa: CASSIGGGANVLTF
cdr3_nt: TGTGCCAGTAGTATAGGGGGTGGGGCCAACGTCCTGACTTTC

v_call: TRBV14
clone_size: .
j_call: TRBJ1-6
d_call: .
cdr3_aa: CASSQDITGNSPLHF
cdr3_nt: TGTGCCAGCAGCCAAGATATAACGGGGAATTCACCCCTCCACTTT

v_call: TRBV3-1
clone_size: many
j_call: TRBJ2-7
d_call: .
cdr3_aa: CASSHGPTYEQYF
cdr3_nt: TGTGCCAGCAGCCACGGACCGACCTACGAGCAGTACTTC

v_call: TRBV2
clone_size: many
j_call: TRBJ1-5
d_call: TRBD1
cdr3_aa: CATGQGASVQPQHF
cdr3_nt: TGTGCCACCGGACAGGGGGCGTCTGTTCAGCCCCAGCATTTT

v_call: TRBV9
clone_size: .
j_call: TRBJ1-2
d_call: TRBD1
cdr3_aa: CASSPTTGKTGSNYGYTF
cdr3_nt: TGTGCCAGCTCCCCCACCACCGGGAAGACAGGGTCTAACTATGGCTACACCTTC

v_call: TRBV20-1
clone_size: few
j_call: TRBJ1-2
d_call: .
cdr3_aa: CSARGTQSNYGYTF
cdr3_nt: TGCAGTGCTAGGGGGACACAGTCTAACTATGGCTACACCTTC

v_call: TRBV28
clone_size: many
j_call: TRBJ1-4
d_call: .
cdr3_aa: CASSPLGVPNEKLFF
cdr3_nt: TGTGCCAGCAGTCCCCTCGGGGTACCTAATGAAAAACTGTTTTTT

v_call: TRBV6-1
clone_size: .
j_call: TRBJ1-2
d_call: .
cdr3_aa: CASRRTFEVFLFGYTF
cdr3_nt: TGTGCCAGCAGACGAACCTTCGAAGTGTTCCTATTCGGCTACACCTTC

v_call: TRBV27
clone_size: many
j_call: TRBJ1-4
d_call: TRBD1
cdr3_aa: CASSLEGQVGELFF
cdr3_nt: TGTGCCAGCAGTTTAGAGGGACAGGTCGGTGAACTGTTTTTT

v_call: TRBV2
clone_size: many
j_call: TRBJ2-7
d_call: .
cdr3_aa: CASSVRTGTSEQYF
cdr3_nt: TGTGCCAGCAGTGTAAGGACTGGAACGAGCGAGCAGTACTTC

v_call: TRBV3-1
clone_size: .
j_call: TRBJ1-4
d_call: TRBD1
cdr3_aa: CASSLGQPLTDEKLFF
cdr3_nt: TGTGCCAGCAGCCTGGGACAGCCCTTAACTGATGAAAAACTGTTTTTT

v_call: TRBV30
clone_size: many
j_call: TRBJ1-1
d_call: TRBD1
cdr3_aa: CAWTKGGPNTEAFF
cdr3_nt: TGTGCCTGGACCAAAGGGGGCCCGAACACTGAAGCTTTCTTT

v_call: TRBV20-1
clone_size: many
j_call: TRBJ2-7
d_call: TRBD1
cdr3_aa: CSAGRPTGGGAYEQYF
cdr3_nt: TGCAGTGCTGGACGGCCCACAGGGGGAGGCGCCTACGAGCAGTACTTC

v_call: TRBV5-1
clone_size: many
j_call: TRBJ1-5
d_call: .
cdr3_aa: CASSLSGASNQPQHF
cdr3_nt: TGCGCCAGCAGCTTATCGGGGGCTAGCAATCAGCCCCAGCATTTT

v_call: TRBV20-1
clone_size: many
j_call: TRBJ1-5
d_call: TRBD1
cdr3_aa: CSARSGGLNQPQHF
cdr3_nt: TGCAGTGCTAGATCAGGGGGTCTCAATCAGCCCCAGCATTTT

v_call: TRBV5-1
clone_size: .
j_call: TRBJ2-5
d_call: .
cdr3_aa: CASSLGVLGIQETQYF
cdr3_nt: TGCGCCAGCAGCTTGGGGGTCCTGGGTATCCAAGAGACCCAGTACTTC

v_call: TRBV6-1
clone_size: many
j_call: TRBJ1-1
d_call: .
cdr3_aa: CASSAVTANTEAFF
cdr3_nt: TGTGCCAGCAGTGCAGTGACAGCGAACACTGAAGCTTTCTTT

v_call: TRBV27
clone_size: many
j_call: TRBJ1-4
d_call: .
cdr3_aa: CASSLGRQLAGEKLFF
cdr3_nt: TGTGCCAGCAGTTTGGGCCGACAGCTTGCGGGTGAAAAACTGTTTTTT

v_call: TRBV10-3
clone_size: many
j_call: TRBJ2-7
d_call: .
cdr3_aa: CAIGGGTGRGLGEQYF
cdr3_nt: TGTGCCATCGGGGGGGGGACTGGCAGGGGGCTTGGCGAGCAGTACTTC